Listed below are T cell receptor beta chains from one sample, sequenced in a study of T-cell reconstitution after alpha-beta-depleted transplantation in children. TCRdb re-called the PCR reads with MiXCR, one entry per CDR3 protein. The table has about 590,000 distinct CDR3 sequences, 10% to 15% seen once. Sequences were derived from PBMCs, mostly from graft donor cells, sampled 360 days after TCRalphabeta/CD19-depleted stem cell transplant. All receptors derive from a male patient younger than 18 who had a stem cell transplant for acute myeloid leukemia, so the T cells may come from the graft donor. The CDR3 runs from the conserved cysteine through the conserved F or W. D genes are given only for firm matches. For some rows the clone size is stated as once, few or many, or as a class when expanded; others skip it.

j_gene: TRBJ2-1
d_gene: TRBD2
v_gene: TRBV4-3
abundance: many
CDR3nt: TGCGCCAGCAGCCTACGGGTAGCGGGCTTAACGAAGAATATGAATGAGCAGTTCTTC
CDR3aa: CASSLRVAGLTKNMNEQFF

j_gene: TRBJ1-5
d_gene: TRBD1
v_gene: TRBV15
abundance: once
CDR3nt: TGTGCCACCAGCAACCGGGACAGGGGAAGCCAGCCCCAGCATTTT
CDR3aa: CATSNRDRGSQPQHF

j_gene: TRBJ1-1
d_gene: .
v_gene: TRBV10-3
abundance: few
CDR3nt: TGTGCCATCAGTGAAGGGATAGGGGGGGGCACTGAAGCTTTCTTT
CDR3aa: CAISEGIGGGTEAFF

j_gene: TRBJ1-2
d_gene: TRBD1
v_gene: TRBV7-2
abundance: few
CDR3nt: TGTGCCAGCAGCTTGGGCGGGACAGGGGATGGCTACACCTTC
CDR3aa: CASSLGGTGDGYTF

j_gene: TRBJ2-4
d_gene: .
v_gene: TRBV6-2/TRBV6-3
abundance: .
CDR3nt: TGTGCCAGCAGTTACTCAACCGGGACACGGTTACCTCTAGCCAAAAACATTCAGTACTTC
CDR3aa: CASSYSTGTRLPLAKNIQYF

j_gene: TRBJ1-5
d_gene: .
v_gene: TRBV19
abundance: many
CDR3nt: TGTGCCAGTAGGGTAGACCACTATGGCAATCAGCCCCAGCATTTT
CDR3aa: CASRVDHYGNQPQHF

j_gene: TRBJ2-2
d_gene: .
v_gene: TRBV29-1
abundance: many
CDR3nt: TGCAGCGTTGTGGGACCCGGGGAGCTGTTTTTT
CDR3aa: CSVVGPGELFF

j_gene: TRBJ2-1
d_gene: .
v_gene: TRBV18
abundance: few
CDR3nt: TGTGCCAGCTCACCATTTGTGGGAGCGAATGAGCAGTTCTTC
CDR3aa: CASSPFVGANEQFF

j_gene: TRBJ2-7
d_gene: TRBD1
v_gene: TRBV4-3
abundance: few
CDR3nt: TGCGCCAGCAGCCAGAATACAGGGGGCTCGTACGAGCAGTACTTC
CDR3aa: CASSQNTGGSYEQYF

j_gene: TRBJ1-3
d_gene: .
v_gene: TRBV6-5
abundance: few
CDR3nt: TGTGCCAGCTTCTCCGGTGGAAACACCATATATTTT
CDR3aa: CASFSGGNTIYF

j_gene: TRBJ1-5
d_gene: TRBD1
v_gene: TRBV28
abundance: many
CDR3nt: TGTGCCAGCAGGCCGACAGGGGACCTCAGGAATCAGCCCCAGCATTTT
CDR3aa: CASRPTGDLRNQPQHF

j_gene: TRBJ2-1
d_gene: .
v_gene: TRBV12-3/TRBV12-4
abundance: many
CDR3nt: TGTGCCAGCAGTTCCCATGGGGGTCCGAATATTTCTAATGGAGAGCAGTTCTTC
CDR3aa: CASSSHGGPNISNGEQFF

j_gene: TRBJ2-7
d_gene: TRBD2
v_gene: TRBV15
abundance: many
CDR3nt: TGTGCCACCAGCAGCGGGGGGAGCTCCTACGAGCAGTACTTC
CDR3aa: CATSSGGSSYEQYF

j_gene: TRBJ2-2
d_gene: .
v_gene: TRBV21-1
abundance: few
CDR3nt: TGTGCCAGCAGCAAAGTGGGGACTAGCGGGAGTTTGGACACCGGGGAGCTGTTTTTT
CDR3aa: CASSKVGTSGSLDTGELFF

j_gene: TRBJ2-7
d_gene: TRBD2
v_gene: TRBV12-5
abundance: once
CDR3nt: TGTGCTAGTGGTTTGGCGTTAGCGGGAGTCCCCTACGAGCAGTACTTC
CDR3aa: CASGLALAGVPYEQYF

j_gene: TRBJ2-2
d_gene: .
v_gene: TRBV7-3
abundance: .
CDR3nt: TGTGCCAGCAGCTTAAGGGCCCCTCTCACCGGGGAGCTGTTTTTT
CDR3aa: CASSLRAPLTGELFF

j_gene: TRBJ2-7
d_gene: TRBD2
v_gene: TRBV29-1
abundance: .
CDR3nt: TGCAGCGTTGATGCCGGGACTAGCAGATACGAGCAGTACTTC
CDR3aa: CSVDAGTSRYEQYF

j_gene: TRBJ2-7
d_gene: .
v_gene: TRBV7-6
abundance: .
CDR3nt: TGTGCCAGCAGCCGCGATTTGGAGTACGAGCAGTACTTC
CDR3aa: CASSRDLEYEQYF